These 30 T cell receptor beta chains were all obtained from the same sample, sequenced in a study of shared clonotypes between healthy human individuals. The assay was immunoSEQ multiplex PCR, and TCRdb's table has in-frame clones only and misses some. Here the sample spans 2,500,000 or so clones, around nine tenths being singletons. The sample comprised naive CD4+ T cells sorted from blood. Specified subset: CD45RA+ positively selected. These receptor sequences come from a man in his late teens or twenties in good health.

In the case of this clone: Other DNA variants within this sample encode the same CDR3. V gene TRBV19 combines with J gene TRBJ1-5; 9 positions agree with TRBD1. After removal of 4 bases from V and 5 bases from J, the junction contained 0 bases not matched to a gene. The CDR3 runs 13 residues. Looked up from germline, CDR1 is LNHDA and CDR2 is SQIVND (reference sequence). The CDR3 DNA reads TGTGCCAGTAGTAGGACAGGGGATCAGCCCCAGCATTTT. Amino acid sequence: CASSRTGDQPQHF.

The chain joins TRBV19 to TRBJ1-1; D gene ambiguous. Trimming took off 8 bases at V and 7 bases at J, with 17 bases between the two ends. The CDR3 has 13 residues. Germline V gives CDR1 LNHDA, CDR2 SQIVND (reference sequence). The CDR3 nucleotides read TGTGCCAGTCACGCCGACCCGGCGGGTGAAGCTTTCTTT. This encodes CASHADPAGEAFF.

V usage is TRBV10-3 and J usage is TRBJ1-3, with D perhaps TRBD1 (5 bases). The CDR3 consists of 14 residues. Per germline, CDR1 ENHRY and CDR2 SYGVKD. Trimming left V 9 bases short and J 0 bases short, with 12 bases between. CDR3: CAIGGDPSGNTIYF. CDR3 in DNA: TGTGCCATTGGCGGGGACCCCTCTGGAAACACCATATATTTT.

The chain carries TRBV7-9 and TRBJ2-3, with 11 bases aligning to TRBD2. Trimming took 5 bases from V and 6 from J; bases not matched to a gene: 13. Per germline, CDR1 SEHNR and CDR2 FQNEAQ (reference sequence). The CDR3 contains 17 residues. The chain's CDR3 is CASSLLLTSGVLDTQYF. The CDR3 DNA sequence: TGTGCCAGCAGCCTACTATTGACTAGCGGGGTACTGGATACGCAGTATTTT.

The chain employs TRBV6-5 and TRBJ2-2, with D perhaps given as TRBD1 or TRBD2 (5 bases each). Per germline, CDR1 MNHEY and CDR2 SVGAGI. CDR3 length: 15 amino acids. V lost 5 bases to trimming and J lost 4 bases, with 14 bases between them. CDR3 sequence: CASSKDTRGTGELFF. Written as DNA, the CDR3 is TGTGCCAGCAGTAAGGACACTAGGGGCACCGGGGAGCTGTTTTTT.

A single count supports this clone. The J gene is TRBJ2-3, the V gene TRBV7-2, with TRBD1 as a possible D gene (5 bases). Per the germline V gene, CDR1 is SGHTA and CDR2 is FQGNSA. Trimming took off 6 bases at V and 0 bases at J, with 13 bases between the two ends. This CDR3 is built from 15 residues. CDR3 sequence (DNA): TGTGCCAGCAGTCATAGTAGGGGTAGCACAGATACGCAGTATTTT. Encoded protein: CASSHSRGSTDTQYF.

The chain carries TRBV6-6 and TRBJ1-2; possibly TRBD1 for D (5 bases). Trimming cost V 5 bases and J 1 base, with 8 bases left between them. The length of the CDR3 is 13 residues. Germline loops: CDR1 MNHNY, CDR2 SVGAGI (reference sequence). CDR3 sequence reads: CASSTGVNYGYTF. Here the CDR3 DNA reads TGTGCCAGCAGTACAGGAGTTAACTATGGCTACACCTTC.

As concerns this clone: Sequence at one end of the junction differs from germline and may be a read error. This sequence joins TRBV2 and TRBJ2-7; tentative D call: TRBD1 (6 bases). The germline V gene encodes CDR1 SNHLY and CDR2 FYNNEI. The length of the CDR3 is 14 residues. CDR3 in amino acids: CASREGWTDYEQYF. CDR3 in DNA: TGTGCCAGCAGGGAAGGATGGACAGACTACGAGCAGTACTTC.

The rearrangement links TRBV9 to TRBJ2-2; 8 bases are a match to TRBD2. The CDR3 length is 14 residues. Per germline, CDR1 SGDLS and CDR2 YYNGEE. With V trimmed by 5 bases and J by 6 bases, 6 bases remained unmatched. CDR3 protein: CASSTRGAPGELFF. For the CDR3, the DNA is TGTGCCAGCAGTACGCGGGGGGCCCCCGGGGAGCTGTTTTTT.

Notes on this clone: This sample also contains other DNA sequences that code for the same CDR3. This chain uses TRBV10-1 with TRBJ1-6; D is unclear. Trimming left V 3 bases short and J 9 bases short, with 6 bases between. The CDR3 has 12 amino acids. Looked up from germline, CDR1 is WNHNN and CDR2 is SYGVQD (reference sequence). The CDR3 DNA reads TGCGCCAGCAGTGACCCGGGTTCACCCCTCCACTTT. It translates to CASSDPGSPLHF.

The chain is built from TRBV7-8 and TRBJ1-5; no reliable D call. This CDR3 has 13 residues. The ends were cut back, 4 bases at V and 7 bases at J, with 11 bases in the middle. Germline CDR1 reads SGHVS; CDR2 reads FQNEAQ. As DNA, the CDR3 is TGTGCCAGCAGCTACCACCGTGACCAGCCCCAGCATTTT. This encodes CASSYHRDQPQHF.

V is TRBV7-2 and J is TRBJ2-5; D gene ambiguous. CDR1 is SGHTA, CDR2 FQGNSA, per germline. Trimming removed 0 bases at V and 5 bases at J, with 7 bases between. CDR3 length: 13 amino acids. The CDR3 loop is CASSLAGKETQYF. CDR3 DNA sequence: TGTGCCAGCAGCTTAGCAGGGAAGGAGACCCAGTACTTC.

J is TRBJ1-3 and V is TRBV30, with 9 bases lining up with TRBD1. Germline lookup yields CDR1 GTSNPN and CDR2 SVGIG (reference sequence). J gave up 4 bases and V 7 bases, and 5 bases lay outside the gene matches. The CDR3 has 13 amino acids. The CDR3 nucleotides are TGTGCCTACAGGGGGACAGGGGGAAACACCATATATTTT. It codes for CAYRGTGGNTIYF.

This clone was counted once. Other DNA sequences within the sample encode an identical CDR3. The chain is built from TRBV19 and TRBJ2-3; possible D gene TRBD1, 7 bases. The CDR3 has 13 amino acids. V dropped 3 bases and J dropped 4 bases, with 8 bases sitting between them. CDR1 LNHDA and CDR2 SQIVND come from the germline V gene (reference sequence). CDR3 DNA: TGTGCCAGTAGTATCAGGGGGGCAGATACGCAGTATTTT. It encodes CASSIRGADTQYF. Combining the CDR3 with reference TRBV19 and TRBJ2-3 gives the whole variable domain DGGITQSPKYLFRKEGQNVTLSCEQNLNHDAMYWYRQDPGQGLRLIYYSQIVNDFQKGDIAEGYSVSREKKESFPLTVTSAQKNPTAFYLCASSIRGADTQYFGPGTRLTVL.

J is TRBJ1-2 and V is TRBV6-6; TRBD1 aligns across 8 bases. CDR1 is MNHNY and CDR2 is SVGAGI in the germline V gene (reference sequence). The junction had 6 bases not matched to a gene; V was cut back by 7 bases and J by 2 bases. This CDR3 spans 14 amino acids. CDR3 nucleotide sequence: TGTGCCAGCATCACAGGGGGAATGAACTATGGCTACACCTTC. It specifies CASITGGMNYGYTF.

The V and J genes are TRBV7-8 and TRBJ2-3; a weak D match, TRBD2 (6 bases). V lost 5 bases, J lost 4 bases, and 19 bases lay in between. The CDR3 has 16 residues. Per germline, CDR1 SGHVS and CDR2 FQNEAQ. For the CDR3, the DNA is TGTGCCAGCAGCGCGGGACTCCCACCCTACCCAGATACGCAGTATTTT. It encodes CASSAGLPPYPDTQYF.

The chain couples TRBV29-1 to TRBJ2-7; D not certain. Germline V CDR1 and CDR2: SQVTM, ANQGSEA. With 6 bases removed from V and 1 base from J, the gap between germline ends came to 10 bases. The CDR3 loop spans 12 amino acids. The CDR3 DNA reads TGCAGCGTGGGAAGTAATTCCTACGAGCAGTACTTC. Translated: CSVGSNSYEQYF.

The chain has TRBV29-1 and TRBJ1-4, with no clear D. Trimming removed 8 bases at V and 5 bases at J, with 24 bases between. This CDR3 is built from 16 residues. Germline CDR1 and CDR2: SQVTM and ANQGSEA. The CDR3 coding sequence is TGCAGCCCGAAGTCGTATCCCCGGGCCAAGAATGAAAAACTGTTTTTT. This translates into CSPKSYPRAKNEKLFF. Full variable domain (rest looked up from reference TRBV29-1 and TRBJ1-4): SAVISQKPSRDICQRGTSLTIQCQVDSQVTMMFWYRQQPGQSLTLIATANQGSEATYESGFVIDKFPISRPNLTFSTLTVSNMSPEDSSIYLCSPKSYPRAKNEKLFFGSGTQLSVL.

Points on this clone: The same CDR3 is also encoded by other DNA sequences in this sample. The chain combines TRBV5-1 with TRBJ1-3; D unresolved. V lost 3 bases to trimming and J lost 7 bases, with 8 bases between them. The CDR3 consists of 12 residues. In germline, CDR1 is SGHRS, CDR2 YFSETQ. This chain's CDR3 is CASSSEGNTIYF. The CDR3 DNA reads as TGCGCCAGCAGCTCCGAAGGGAACACCATATATTTT.

The rearrangement joins TRBV30 to TRBJ1-5; D gene uncertain. The CDR3 sequence is 13 residues long. Trimming stripped 3 bases from V and 6 bases from J, with 12 bases between. Per germline, CDR1 GTSNPN and CDR2 SVGIG (reference sequence). CDR3 nucleotides: TGTGCCTGGAGCCCCTCCGAGGCTCAGCCCCAGCATTTT. Translating it yields CAWSPSEAQPQHF.

The rearrangement uses TRBV7-2 and TRBJ2-5; no definite D call. Trimming removed 1 base at V and 5 bases at J, with 14 bases between. Germline loops: CDR1 SGHTA, CDR2 FQGNSA. This CDR3 contains 15 residues. CDR3 sequence (DNA): TGTGCCAGCAGCTTAGGGGTGGGAATTGGGGAGACCCAGTACTTC. The encoded protein is CASSLGVGIGETQYF.

The chain uses TRBV10-3 and TRBJ2-7; TRBD2 matches at 12 bases. Per the germline V gene, CDR1 is ENHRY and CDR2 is SYGVKD. The CDR3 spans 13 residues. The V gene end was trimmed by 7 bases and the J gene end by 6 bases; junction bases not matched to a gene: 4. Here the CDR3 reads CAIKLAGGPEQYF. CDR3 DNA: TGTGCCATCAAGCTAGCGGGGGGGCCCGAGCAGTACTTC.

The chain uses TRBV7-2 and TRBJ2-2, with D uncertain. The germline gives CDR1 SGHTA, CDR2 FQGNSA. The CDR3 contains 11 residues. V shed 4 bases and J shed 7 bases, with 4 bases lying between them. CDR3 sequence: CASSSYGELFF. The CDR3 coding sequence is TGTGCCAGCAGCTCCTACGGGGAGCTGTTTTTT.

This chain joins TRBV10-2 and TRBJ2-2, with 7 bases that match TRBD2. The CDR3 loop spans 14 amino acids. V shed 4 bases, J shed 6 bases, and the junction held 5 bases outside the gene matches. Per the germline V gene, CDR1 is WSHSY and CDR2 is SAAADI. CDR3 in amino acids: CASSGLAISGELFF. The DNA for the CDR3 is TGCGCCAGCAGTGGACTAGCAATCTCCGGGGAGCTGTTTTTT.

The V gene is TRBV6-6, the J gene TRBJ1-6, with TRBD1 identical over 9 bases. CDR1 MNHNY and CDR2 SVGAGI come from the germline V gene (reference sequence). The CDR3 is made up of 16 amino acids. J was trimmed by 9 bases and V by 0 bases; bases with no gene match: 6. CDR3 sequence: CASSYSGDRVGSPLHF. As DNA, the CDR3 is TGTGCCAGCAGTTACTCGGGGGACAGGGTGGGTTCACCCCTCCACTTT.

This clone occurred once. V usage is TRBV7-8 and J usage is TRBJ1-4; TRBD1 matches 8 bases. With V trimmed by 5 bases and J by 12 bases, 17 bases remained unmatched. CDR1 is SGHVS and CDR2 is FQNEAQ in the germline V gene. The CDR3 extends over 16 amino acids. The CDR3 loop reads CASSQGQGSLLGELFF. The CDR3 DNA reads as TGTGCCAGCAGCCAAGGACAGGGTTCTTTGCTGGGGGAACTGTTTTTT.

The chain couples TRBV5-1 to TRBJ2-3; D is ambiguous. The CDR3 contains 16 residues. The V end lost 0 bases, the J end lost 1 base, and 12 bases lay between the germline ends. CDR1 and CDR2 (germline): SGHRS, YFSETQ. CDR3 in amino acids: CASSLVRNVGTDTQYF. In DNA form, the CDR3 reads TGCGCCAGCAGCTTGGTTCGTAACGTGGGCACAGATACGCAGTATTTT.

The chain uses TRBV4-2 and TRBJ2-1; 9 nucleotides agree with TRBD2. The ends lost 0 bases at V and 5 bases at J; junction bases unmatched: 5. The CDR3 is 16 amino acids. The germline V gene encodes CDR1 LGHNA and CDR2 YNFKEQ. The CDR3, as DNA: TGTGCCAGCAGCCAAGATCGGGGACTAGCTAACAATGAGCAGTTCTTC. This codes for CASSQDRGLANNEQFF.

The rearrangement links TRBV11-2 to TRBJ2-1; the D is unclear. The germline V gene encodes CDR1 SGHAT and CDR2 FQNNGV. The CDR3 spans 13 residues. Trimming stripped 1 base from V and 10 bases from J, with 11 bases between. The DNA for the CDR3 is TGTGCCAGCAGCTTAGTGTGGGTTCGGGAGCAGTTCTTC. It is translated as CASSLVWVREQFF.

The J gene is TRBJ1-2, the V gene TRBV5-1; a possible D gene is TRBD1 (5 bases). Per germline, CDR1 SGHRS and CDR2 YFSETQ. The V gene lost 0 bases and the J gene lost 2 bases, with 11 bases spanning the gap. The CDR3 sequence is 15 residues long. CDR3 protein: CASSLAAGQNYGYTF. CDR3 in DNA: TGCGCCAGCAGCTTGGCTGCAGGGCAGAACTATGGCTACACCTTC.